This is a list of T cell receptor beta chains from one sample in a study of a mutant IDH1 vaccine in newly diagnosed glioma. TCRdb keeps only in-frame clones here, not all; method: immunoSEQ multiplex PCR. This sample carries around 58,000 clones, around 80% of them seen once, and the ten largest clones take 3% to 3.5%. These receptors have no known antigen. Sequencing was performed on PBMCs, taken from a glioma patient whose treatment included an IDH1 peptide vaccine. These receptors came from a man aged 30-40 years with glioma. The CDR3 runs from the conserved cysteine through the conserved F or W. The order of the fields is J gene, V gene, D gene, clone size, CDR3 DNA, CDR3 protein. The D gene is left open where the match is weak. Some rows have no size entry. The others give once, few or many, or a class for an expanded clone.

>TRBJ2-2|TRBV5-1|TRBD2|NA
TGCGCCAGCAGCTTGGTTCTAGCGGGCACCGGGGAGCTGTTTTTT
CASSLVLAGTGELFF
>TRBJ2-5|TRBV10-3|NA|NA
TGTGCCATCAGTGGACGTCAAGAGACCCAGTACTTC
CAISGRQETQYF
>TRBJ2-1|TRBV19|TRBD1|NA
TGTGCCAGTAGTGCCGACAGGGGTAATGAGCAGTTCTTC
CASSADRGNEQFF
>TRBJ2-7|TRBV12-5|NA|NA
TGTGCTAGTGGTTTCTTCGAGAATAGGGGAACCTACGAGCAGTACTTC
CASGFFENRGTYEQYF
>TRBJ2-6|TRBV7-6|TRBD2|NA
TGTGCCAGCAGTTCCGGGACTACCCCGTCTGGGGCCAACGTCCTGACTTTC
CASSSGTTPSGANVLTF
>TRBJ1-3|TRBV28|TRBD1|NA
TGTGCCAGCAGTTTTACGGGACAGGGGTTCTCTGGAAACACCATATATTTT
CASSFTGQGFSGNTIYF
>TRBJ1-5|TRBV6-6|TRBD1|once
TGTGCCAGCACCAGGGACAGGGAAGATCAGCCCCAGCATTTT
CASTRDREDQPQHF
>TRBJ1-1|TRBV30|NA|few
TGTGCCTGGAGGTCGGACAGCAGCAACACTGAAGCTTTCTTT
CAWRSDSSNTEAFF
>TRBJ2-7|TRBV7-9|NA|NA
TGTGCCAGCAACCACCGGGACCGGCCCTACGAGCAGTACTTC
CASNHRDRPYEQYF
>TRBJ2-7|TRBV11-2|NA|NA
TGTGCCAGCAGCTTCGCCCAGGGAAGGTCCTACGAGCAGTACTTC
CASSFAQGRSYEQYF
>TRBJ2-5|TRBV10-2|NA|NA
TGCGCCAGCAGGGACCCGGGACAAGGATCGGAGACCCAGTACTTC
CASRDPGQGSETQYF
>TRBJ1-5|TRBV6-1|NA|few
TGTGCCAGCAGGGGGGCCAGGGCTAGCAATCAGCCCCAGCATTTT
CASRGARASNQPQHF
>TRBJ2-6|TRBV14|NA|NA
TGTGCCAGCAGCCAAGATTGGGGTCACTCTGGGGCCAACGTCCTGACTTTC
CASSQDWGHSGANVLTF
>TRBJ1-5|TRBV28|NA|once
TGTGCCATCGAGGACTGGACAATGGATAGCAATCAGCCCCAGCATTTT
CAIEDWTMDSNQPQHF
>TRBJ2-7|TRBV6-1|TRBD1|NA
TGTGCCAGCAGTGAAGCAACAGGGGCTCCCCCCTACGAGCAGTACTTC
CASSEATGAPPYEQYF
>TRBJ1-4|TRBV4-2|NA|NA
TGTGCCAGCAGCGGCAATGAAAAACTGTTTTTT
CASSGNEKLFF
>TRBJ2-7|TRBV7-2|NA|NA
TGTGCCAGCAGCCCGACAGGATACGAGCAGTACTTC
CASSPTGYEQYF
>TRBJ1-1|TRBV29-1|NA|once
TGCAGCGTTGATGGGTCGGCGGGGAAAAGGAACACTGAAGCTTTCTTT
CSVDGSAGKRNTEAFF
>TRBJ1-3|TRBV29-1|NA|once
TGCAGCGTTGTCAGAACTGGAAACACCATATATTTT
CSVVRTGNTIYF
>TRBJ1-5|TRBV5-1|NA|once
TGCGCCAGCTCCCTCGGGGGGTCAAATCAGCCCCAGCATTTT
CASSLGGSNQPQHF
>TRBJ2-5|TRBV7-8|NA|NA
TGTGCCAGCAGCTTAGCGCTAACAGGGTTAACCATAACCCAGTACTTC
CASSLALTGLTITQYF
>TRBJ1-2|TRBV5-8|NA|NA
TGTGCCAGCAGCTCCTGGAGGGGGACTAATGGCTACACCTTC
CASSSWRGTNGYTF
>TRBJ2-1|TRBV19|NA|once
TGTGCCAGTAGTATTGCTGGACAGAAGCCCTACAATGAGCAGTTCTTC
CASSIAGQKPYNEQFF
>TRBJ1-4|TRBV2|NA|NA
TGTGCCAGCAGTGGAAAGGGATGGGGGATTTTT
CASSGKGWGIF
>TRBJ1-5|TRBV19|NA|NA
TGTGCCAGTAAGGCGCCTGGGGCTAGCAATCAGCCCCAGCATTTT
CASKAPGASNQPQHF
>TRBJ2-1|TRBV7-2|TRBD2|NA
TGTGCCAGCGCACTGGGACTAGCGGGGGGGTATGAGCAGTTCTTC
CASALGLAGGYEQFF
>TRBJ1-5|TRBV2|TRBD1|NA
TGTGCCAGCAGAGGGACAGGGTACCGCAATCAGCCCCAGCATTTT
CASRGTGYRNQPQHF
>TRBJ2-7|TRBV7-9|NA|NA
TGTGCCAGCAGCTTTAATGAGGGGCGGTCCTACGAGCAGTACTTC
CASSFNEGRSYEQYF
>TRBJ2-7|TRBV4-1|NA|NA
TGCGCCAGCAGCCAAAAAGCAGTCTCCGTTCAATCTGGAGAGCAGTACTTC
CASSQKAVSVQSGEQYF
>TRBJ2-1|TRBV7-9|TRBD1|NA
TGTGCCAGCAGCCGACAGGGTCTTGCCTACAATGAGCAGTTCTTC
CASSRQGLAYNEQFF